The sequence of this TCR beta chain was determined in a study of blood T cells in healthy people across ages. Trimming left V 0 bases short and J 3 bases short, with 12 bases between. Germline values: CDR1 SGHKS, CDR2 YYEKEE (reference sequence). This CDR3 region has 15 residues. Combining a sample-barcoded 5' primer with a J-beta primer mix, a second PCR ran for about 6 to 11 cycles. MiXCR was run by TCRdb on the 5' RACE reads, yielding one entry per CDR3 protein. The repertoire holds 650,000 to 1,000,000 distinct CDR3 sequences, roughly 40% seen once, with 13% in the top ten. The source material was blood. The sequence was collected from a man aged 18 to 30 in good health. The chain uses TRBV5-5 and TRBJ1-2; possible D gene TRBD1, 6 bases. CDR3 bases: TGTGCCAGCAGCTTGGACGGGGGGCCGGACTATGGCTACACCTTC. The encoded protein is CASSLDGGPDYGYTF.